A selection of T cell receptor beta chains follows, all from one sample in a study of response to subunit inactivated influenza vaccine. TCRdb reprocessed the RT-PCR reads with MiXCR, giving one entry per CDR3 protein. The table has about 570,000 distinct CDR3 sequences, 11% seen once. These data were also reused for a study on T cells expressing NK-cell markers.

The specimen comprised PBMCs from blood, sampled on the day of vaccination. These receptors all come from a man aged 45-65 years who received an inactivated influenza vaccine. Both conserved end residues are part of each CDR3. The D gene is left open where the match is weak.

>-|15|TRBV6-5
CASSYSWTGNQPQHF
>-|12|TRBV28
CASRQGTNTQYF
>-|12|TRBV28
CASRKTYNEQFF
>TRBD2|14|TRBV5-1
CASSELADTDTQYF
>-|14|TRBV2
CASSGGVQRYEQYF
>-|17|TRBV4-2
CASSPGDWAGITDTQYF
>-|15|TRBV7-9
CASSFMVSSYNEQFF
>-|13|TRBV9
CASSDSAKNIQYF
>-|15|TRBV6-2/TRBV6-3
CASSYVGFSTDTQYF
>-|16|TRBV28
CASSFVGGQTGETQYF